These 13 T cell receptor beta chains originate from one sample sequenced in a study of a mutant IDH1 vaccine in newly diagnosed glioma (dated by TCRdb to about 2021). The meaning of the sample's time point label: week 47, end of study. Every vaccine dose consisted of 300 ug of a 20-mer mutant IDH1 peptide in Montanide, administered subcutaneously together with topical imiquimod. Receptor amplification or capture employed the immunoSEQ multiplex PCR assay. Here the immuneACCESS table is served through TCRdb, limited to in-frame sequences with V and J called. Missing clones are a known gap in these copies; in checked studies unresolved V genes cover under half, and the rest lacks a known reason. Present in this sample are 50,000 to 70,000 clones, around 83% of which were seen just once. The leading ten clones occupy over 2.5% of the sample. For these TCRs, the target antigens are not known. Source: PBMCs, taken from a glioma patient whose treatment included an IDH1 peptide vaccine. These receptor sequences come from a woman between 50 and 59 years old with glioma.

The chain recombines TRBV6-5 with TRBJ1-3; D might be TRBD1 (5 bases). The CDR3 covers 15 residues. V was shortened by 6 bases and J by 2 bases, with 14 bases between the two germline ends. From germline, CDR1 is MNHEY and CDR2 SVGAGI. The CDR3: CASRDTYLPGNTIYF. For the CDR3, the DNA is TGTGCCAGCAGGGACACATATTTACCTGGAAACACCATATATTTT.

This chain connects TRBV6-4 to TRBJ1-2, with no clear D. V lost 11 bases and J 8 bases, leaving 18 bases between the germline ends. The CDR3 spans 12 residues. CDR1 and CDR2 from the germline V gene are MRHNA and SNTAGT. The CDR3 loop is CAVRAACPGYTF. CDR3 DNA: TGTGCCGTCCGGGCGGCCTGTCCCGGCTACACCTTC.

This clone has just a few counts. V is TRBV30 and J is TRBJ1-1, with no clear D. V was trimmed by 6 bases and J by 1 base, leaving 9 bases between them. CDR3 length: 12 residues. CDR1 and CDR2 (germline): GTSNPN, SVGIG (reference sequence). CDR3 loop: CACTAPNTEAFF. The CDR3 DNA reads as TGTGCCTGTACAGCGCCGAACACTGAAGCTTTCTTT.

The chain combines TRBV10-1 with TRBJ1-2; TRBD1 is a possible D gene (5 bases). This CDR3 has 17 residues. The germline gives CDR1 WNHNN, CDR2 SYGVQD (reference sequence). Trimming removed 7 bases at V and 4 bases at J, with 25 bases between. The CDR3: CASKRGGVRSYVYGYTF. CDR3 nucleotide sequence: TGCGCCAGCAAGAGGGGCGGGGTGAGGTCCTACGTCTATGGCTACACCTTC.

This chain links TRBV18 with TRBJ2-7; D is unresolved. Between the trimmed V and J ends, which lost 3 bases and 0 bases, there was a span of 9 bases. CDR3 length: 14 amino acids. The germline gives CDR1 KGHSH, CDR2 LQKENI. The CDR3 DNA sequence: TGTGCCAGCTCACCCCCGGCAGACTCCTACGAGCAGTACTTC. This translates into CASSPPADSYEQYF.

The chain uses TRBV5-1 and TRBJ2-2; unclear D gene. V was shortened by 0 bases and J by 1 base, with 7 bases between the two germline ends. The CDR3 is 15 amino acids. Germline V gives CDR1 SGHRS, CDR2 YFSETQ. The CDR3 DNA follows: TGCGCCAGCAGCTTGGGAATAGGGAACACCGGGGAGCTGTTTTTT. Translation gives CASSLGIGNTGELFF.

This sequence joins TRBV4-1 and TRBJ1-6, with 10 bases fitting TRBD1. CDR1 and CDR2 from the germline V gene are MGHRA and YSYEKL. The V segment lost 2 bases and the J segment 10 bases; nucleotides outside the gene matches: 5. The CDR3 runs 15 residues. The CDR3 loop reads CASSQSGTGVSPLHF. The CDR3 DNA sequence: TGCGCCAGCAGCCAATCCGGGACAGGGGTCTCACCCCTCCACTTT.

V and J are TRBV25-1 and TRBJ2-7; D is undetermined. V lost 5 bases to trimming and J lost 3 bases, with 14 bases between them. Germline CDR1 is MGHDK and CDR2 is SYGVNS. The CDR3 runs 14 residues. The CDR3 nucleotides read TGTGCCAGCAGTTATAGGGCCATGAGCTACGAGCAGTACTTC. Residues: CASSYRAMSYEQYF.

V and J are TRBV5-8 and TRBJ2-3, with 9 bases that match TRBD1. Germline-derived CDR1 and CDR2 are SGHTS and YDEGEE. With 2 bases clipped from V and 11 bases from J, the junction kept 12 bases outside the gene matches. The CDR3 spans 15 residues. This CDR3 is CASSFRDRDFTRQYF. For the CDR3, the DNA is TGTGCCAGCAGCTTCCGGGACAGGGACTTCACACGGCAGTATTTT.

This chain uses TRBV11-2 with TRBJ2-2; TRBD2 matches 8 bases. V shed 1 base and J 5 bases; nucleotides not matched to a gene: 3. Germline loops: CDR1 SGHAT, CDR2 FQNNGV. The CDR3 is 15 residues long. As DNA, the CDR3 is TGTGCCAGCAGCTTAGTTGCGGGGGGAACCGGGGAGCTGTTTTTT. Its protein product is CASSLVAGGTGELFF.

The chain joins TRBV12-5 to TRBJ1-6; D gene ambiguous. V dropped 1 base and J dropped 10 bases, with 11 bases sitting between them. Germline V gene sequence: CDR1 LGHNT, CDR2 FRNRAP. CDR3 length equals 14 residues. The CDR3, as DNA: TGTGCTAGTGGTTTGGATTTGGGTTTGTCACCCCTCCACTTT. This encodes CASGLDLGLSPLHF.

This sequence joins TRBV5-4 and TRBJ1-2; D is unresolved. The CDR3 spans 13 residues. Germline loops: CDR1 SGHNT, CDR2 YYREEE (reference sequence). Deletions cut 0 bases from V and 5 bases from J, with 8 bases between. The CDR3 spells CASSLEGLYGYTF. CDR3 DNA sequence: TGTGCCAGCAGCTTGGAAGGGCTGTATGGCTACACCTTC.

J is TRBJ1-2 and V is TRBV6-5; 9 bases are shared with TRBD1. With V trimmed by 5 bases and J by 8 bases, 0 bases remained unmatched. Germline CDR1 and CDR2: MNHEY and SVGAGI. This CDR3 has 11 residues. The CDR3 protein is CASSTGGGYTF. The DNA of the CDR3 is TGTGCCAGCAGTACAGGGGGCGGCTACACCTTC.